This T cell receptor beta chain was profiled in a study of blood T cell repertoires in COVID-19 (dated by TCRdb to the early 2020s). In the study overall: Collaborator samples came from the United States, Italy and Spain and covered acute and convalescent phases of COVID-19. The prospective study material was composed of cDNA or gDNA derived from T cells, B-cell-depleted T cells, or PBMCs. Deeply sampled blood TCRbeta repertoires from subjects exposed to, actively infected with, or recovered from COVID-19 were included in the dataset. The repertoires were made available in a free public database intended to serve as a resource for research on the immune response to SARS-CoV-2. The samples were drawn from two sources: the first 160 participants of the ongoing ImmuneRACE study, and over 950 subjects contributed by 6 global collaborators. Nearly every sample came with metadata listing a de-identified subject ID, COVID-19 status, age in years and sex. Where HLA class I and class II types were available, the types were taken from metadata supplied by the sample provider, not from assay-based typing.

Details on this clone: Its target antigen remains unknown. Nothing much larger sits one base from this clone, and base qualities are not available.

Each collaborating institution followed its own protocols to collect whole blood in K2EDTA tubes. Collaborator samples were shipped for TCRbeta analysis as frozen whole blood, isolated PBMCs, or DNA extracted from either sample type. Overall results and qualifications from the work: The amount of clinical and demographic metadata varied by source and participant and was provided uncurated.

The immunoSEQ Assay, a bias-controlled multiplex PCR, was used to amplify TCRbeta CDR3 regions from genomic DNA. In the original analysis: The number of nucleated cells in each sample was estimated from the amplification of reference gene primers within the assay. To quantify the absolute abundance of each unique TCRbeta CDR3 rearrangement, sequence reads were collapsed and filtered. For each sample, productive Simpson clonality was calculated as the square root of Simpson's diversity index across productive rearrangements. TCRdb took over this immuneACCESS table, retaining in-frame rearrangements with V and J assigned. Such tables are incomplete; in checked studies, under half of the missing clones stem from an unresolved V gene, and the remainder is unexplained. V and J calls and clone size come straight from that table; D and trimming were deduced from the DNA. The sample table holds some 210,000 clones, of which roughly 90% were seen once. 4.5% to 5.5% of the sample is held by the ten biggest clonotypes.

The material sequenced was peripheral blood. The source of this sequence is a woman aged 40 to 50 with acute or convalescent COVID-19.

The CDR3 corresponds to CASSPGQRAPDTQYF. The sequence in DNA is TGTGCCAGCAGCCCCGGCCAGAGGGCCCCAGATACGCAGTATTTT. This sequence uses TRBV7-2 and TRBJ2-3, and perhaps TRBD2 as D gene, on 5 matching bases. Looking up the germline V gene yields CDR1 SGHTA and CDR2 FQGNSA. Inclusive of the bounding cysteine and phenylalanine, the CDR3 is 15 residues long. Only the CDR3 DNA is retained, 45 bases long and in frame from the first base. Cut back by 5 bases and 4 bases, the V and J ends lie 16 bases apart.